This T cell receptor (beta chain) was captured by sequencing in a study of blood T cell repertoires in COVID-19. Across the whole study: Whether acute or convalescent, the COVID-19 samples came from the United States, Italy and Spain. PBMCs, B-cell-depleted T cells, or T cells provided the cDNA or gDNA that made up the material.

Authors' data handling: Estimates of nucleated cell counts were drawn from the amplification of reference gene primers. Sequencing used immunoSEQ multiplex PCR; TCRdb keeps in-frame clones, though not all of them. V and J calls plus clone size are reproduced from that table; the DNA served to infer D and trimming. The sample lists about 150,000 clones, 80% seen once, with approximately 5% in the top ten. The CDR3 spans 15 residues. The germline CDR1 and CDR2 sequences are SGHDT and YYEEEE. V dropped 3 bases and J dropped 6 bases, with 18 bases sitting between them. The genes are TRBV5-6 and TRBJ1-2, with D perhaps matching TRBD1 (6 bases). This clonotype was obtained from a woman between 50 and 59 years old with acute or convalescent COVID-19. Sequenced input: peripheral blood. The CDR3 reads CASSSSSWGRDGYTF. In DNA form, the CDR3 reads TGTGCCAGCAGCTCGTCAAGCTGGGGGCGGGATGGCTACACCTTC.